This T cell receptor (beta chain) is drawn from a study of T cells in Graves' hyperthyroidism and ophthalmopathy. This clonotype was counted a few times. Approximately 10 ml of fresh peripheral blood supplied the PBMCs. Amplification of TCR beta CDR3 regions was performed using RNA transcripts as template. An initial round of RT-PCR targeting the TCR CDR3 relied on the HTBI primer set. TCRdb processed the multiplex PCR reads anew with MiXCR; each CDR3 protein has one entry. The table has some 350,000 distinct CDR3 sequences, just under 25% seen once. The TCR sequence derives from a man between 45 and 60 years old with Graves' hyperthyroidism. Material for sequencing was blood.

The CDR3 nucleotides read TGTGCCAGCAAAGGCCAGATATATGGCTACACCTTC. The encoded protein is CASKGQIYGYTF. The genes are TRBV6-1 and TRBJ1-2; D gene unclear. CDR3 size: 12 residues. Germline CDR1 is MNHNS and CDR2 is SASEGT. The ends were cut back, 7 bases at V and 5 bases at J, with 11 bases in the middle.